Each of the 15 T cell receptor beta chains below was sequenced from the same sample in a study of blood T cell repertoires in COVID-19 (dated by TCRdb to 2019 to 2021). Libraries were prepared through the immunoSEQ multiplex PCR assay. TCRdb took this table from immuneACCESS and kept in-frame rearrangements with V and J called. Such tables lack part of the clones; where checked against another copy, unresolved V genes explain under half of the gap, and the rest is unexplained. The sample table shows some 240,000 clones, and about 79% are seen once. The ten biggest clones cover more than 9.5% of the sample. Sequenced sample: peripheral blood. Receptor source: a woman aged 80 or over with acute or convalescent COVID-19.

CDR3 nucleotide sequence: TGTGCCAGTAACTTCCCGGGACAGCTAAATCAGCCCCAGCATTTT. This gives the protein CASNFPGQLNQPQHF. The chain is built from TRBV19 and TRBJ1-5; 7 bases agree with TRBD1. The CDR3 runs to 15 residues. Per germline, CDR1 LNHDA and CDR2 SQIVND (reference sequence). V dropped 7 bases and J dropped 4; count of bases not matched to a gene: 10.

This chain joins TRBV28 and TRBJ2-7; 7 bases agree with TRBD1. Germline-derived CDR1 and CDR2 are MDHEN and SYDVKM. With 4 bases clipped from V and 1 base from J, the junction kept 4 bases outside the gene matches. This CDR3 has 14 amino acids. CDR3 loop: CASSSRTGSYEQYF. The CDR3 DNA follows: TGTGCCAGCAGTTCTCGGACAGGTTCCTACGAGCAGTACTTC.

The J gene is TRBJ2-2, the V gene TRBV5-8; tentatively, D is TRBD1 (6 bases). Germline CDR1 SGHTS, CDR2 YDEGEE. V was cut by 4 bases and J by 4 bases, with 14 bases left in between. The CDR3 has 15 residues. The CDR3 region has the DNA TGTGCCAGCAGCCGCAGGGGTCGGGGCACCGGGGAGCTGTTTTTT. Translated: CASSRRGRGTGELFF.

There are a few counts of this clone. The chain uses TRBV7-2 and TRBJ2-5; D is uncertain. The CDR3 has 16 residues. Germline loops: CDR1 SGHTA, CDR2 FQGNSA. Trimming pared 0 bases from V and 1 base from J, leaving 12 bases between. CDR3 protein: CASSLAMVWPQETQYF. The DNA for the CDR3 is TGTGCCAGCAGCTTAGCCATGGTATGGCCCCAAGAGACCCAGTACTTC.

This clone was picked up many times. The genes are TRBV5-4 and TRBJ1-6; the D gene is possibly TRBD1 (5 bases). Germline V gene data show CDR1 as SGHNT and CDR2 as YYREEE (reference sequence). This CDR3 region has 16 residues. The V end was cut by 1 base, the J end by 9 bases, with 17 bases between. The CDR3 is CASSLQGRTIISPLHF. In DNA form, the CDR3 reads TGTGCCAGCAGCTTGCAGGGCCGCACGATAATTTCACCCCTCCACTTT.

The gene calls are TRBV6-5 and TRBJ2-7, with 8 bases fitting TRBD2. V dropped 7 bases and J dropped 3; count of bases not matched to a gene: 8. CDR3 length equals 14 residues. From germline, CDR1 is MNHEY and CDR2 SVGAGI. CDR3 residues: CASTLSAGVYEQYF. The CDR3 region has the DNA TGTGCCAGCACCTTATCAGCGGGGGTCTACGAGCAGTACTTC.

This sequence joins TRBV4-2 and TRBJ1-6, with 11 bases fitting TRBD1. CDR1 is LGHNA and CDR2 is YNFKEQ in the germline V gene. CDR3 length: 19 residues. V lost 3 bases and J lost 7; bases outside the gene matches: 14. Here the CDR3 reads CASSHAGTGGVGKNSPLHF. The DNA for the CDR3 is TGTGCCAGCAGCCATGCCGGGACAGGGGGGGTCGGCAAGAATTCACCCCTCCACTTT.

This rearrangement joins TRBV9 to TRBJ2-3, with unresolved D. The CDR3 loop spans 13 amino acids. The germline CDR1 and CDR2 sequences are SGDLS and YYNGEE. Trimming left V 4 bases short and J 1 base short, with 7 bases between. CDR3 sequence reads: CASSLFGTDTQYF. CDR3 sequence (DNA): TGTGCCAGCAGCCTCTTTGGCACAGATACGCAGTATTTT.

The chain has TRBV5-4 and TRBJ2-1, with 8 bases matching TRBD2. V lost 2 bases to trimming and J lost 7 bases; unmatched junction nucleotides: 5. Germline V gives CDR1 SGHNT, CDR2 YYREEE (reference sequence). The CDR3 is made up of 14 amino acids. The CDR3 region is CASSFRGGQNEQFF. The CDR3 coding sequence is TGTGCCAGCAGCTTCCGGGGGGGCCAAAATGAGCAGTTCTTC.

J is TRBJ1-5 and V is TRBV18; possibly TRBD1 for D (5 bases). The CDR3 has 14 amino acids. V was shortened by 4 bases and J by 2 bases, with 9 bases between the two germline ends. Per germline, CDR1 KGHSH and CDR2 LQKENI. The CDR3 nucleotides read TGTGCCAGCTCACAGGGGTTTGGCAATCAGCCCCAGCATTTT. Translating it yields CASSQGFGNQPQHF. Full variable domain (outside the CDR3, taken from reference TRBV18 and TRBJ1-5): NAGVMQNPRHLVRRRGQEARLRCSPMKGHSHVYWYRQLPEEGLKFMVYLQKENIIDESGMPKERFSAEFPKEGPSILRIQQVVRGDSAAYFCASSQGFGNQPQHFGDGTRLSIL.

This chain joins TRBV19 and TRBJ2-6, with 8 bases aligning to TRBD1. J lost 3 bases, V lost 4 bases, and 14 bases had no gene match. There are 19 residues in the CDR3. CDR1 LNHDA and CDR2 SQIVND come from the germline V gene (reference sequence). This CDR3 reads CASSRSLDREVGGANVLTF. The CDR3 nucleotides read TGTGCCAGTAGTAGGTCCCTGGACAGGGAGGTAGGTGGGGCCAACGTCCTGACTTTC.

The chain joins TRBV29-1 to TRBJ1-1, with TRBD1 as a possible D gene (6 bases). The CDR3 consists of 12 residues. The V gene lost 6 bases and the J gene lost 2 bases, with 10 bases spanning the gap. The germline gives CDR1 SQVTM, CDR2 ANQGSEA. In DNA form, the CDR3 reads TGCAGCGTGGACAGCCTAAACACTGAAGCTTTCTTT. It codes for CSVDSLNTEAFF.

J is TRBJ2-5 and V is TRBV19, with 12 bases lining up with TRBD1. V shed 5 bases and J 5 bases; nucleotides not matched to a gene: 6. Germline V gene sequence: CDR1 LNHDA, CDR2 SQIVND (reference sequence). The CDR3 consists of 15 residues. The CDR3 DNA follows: TGTGCCAGTAGTGCTGGGACAGGGGGCCTGGAGACCCAGTACTTC. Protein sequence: CASSAGTGGLETQYF.

The CDR3 here is CASSLEGQMDGYTF. The CDR3 coding sequence is TGCGCCAGCAGCTTGGAGGGACAGATGGATGGCTACACCTTC. V and J are TRBV5-1 and TRBJ1-2, with 7 bases lining up with TRBD1. V shed 0 bases, J shed 6 bases, and the junction held 5 bases outside the gene matches. The CDR3 totals 14 residues. CDR1 and CDR2 from the germline V gene are SGHRS and YFSETQ.

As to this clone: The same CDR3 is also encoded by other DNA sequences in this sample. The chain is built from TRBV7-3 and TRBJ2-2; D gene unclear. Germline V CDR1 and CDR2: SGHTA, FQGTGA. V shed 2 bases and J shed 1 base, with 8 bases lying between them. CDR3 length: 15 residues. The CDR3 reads CASSLGHKNTGELFF. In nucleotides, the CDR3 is TGTGCCAGCAGCTTAGGGCACAAGAACACCGGGGAGCTGTTTTTT.